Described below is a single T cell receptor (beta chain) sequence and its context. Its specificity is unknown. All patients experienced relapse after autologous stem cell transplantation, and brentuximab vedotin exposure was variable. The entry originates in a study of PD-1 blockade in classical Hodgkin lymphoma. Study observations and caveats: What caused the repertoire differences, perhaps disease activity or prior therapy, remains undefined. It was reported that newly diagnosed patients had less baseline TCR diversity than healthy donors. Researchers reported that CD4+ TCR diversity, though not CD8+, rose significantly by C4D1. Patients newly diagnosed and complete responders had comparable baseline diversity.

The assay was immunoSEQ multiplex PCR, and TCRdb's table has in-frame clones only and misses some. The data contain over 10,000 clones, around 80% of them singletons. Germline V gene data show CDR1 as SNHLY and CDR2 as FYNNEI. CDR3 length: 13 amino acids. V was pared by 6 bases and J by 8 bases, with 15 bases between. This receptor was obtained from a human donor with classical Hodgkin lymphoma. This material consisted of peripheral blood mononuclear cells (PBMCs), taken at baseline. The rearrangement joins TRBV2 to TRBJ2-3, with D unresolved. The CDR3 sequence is CASREAVTGTQYF. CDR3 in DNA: TGTGCCAGCAGAGAGGCCGTCACGGGTACGCAGTATTTT.